One TCR beta chain is described in this entry. The target antigen is unknown. The data derive from a study of blood T cells in healthy people across ages. CDR1 is MNHEY, CDR2 SMNVEV, per germline (reference sequence). V dropped 5 bases and J dropped 8; count of bases not matched to a gene: 7. The CDR3 is 13 amino acids. The study isolated at least 7 million PBMCs from each sample. Primed by a sample-barcoded 5' primer and a J-beta primer mix, a second PCR proceeded for roughly 7 to 12 cycles. TCRdb reanalysed the 5' RACE reads using MiXCR and keeps one entry per CDR3 protein. The profile shows 800,000 to 900,000 distinct CDR3 sequences, approximately 59% of them singletons. Overall study findings and caveats: Lack of knowledge of donor CMV status possibly confounded expanded clonotype changes.

The chain couples TRBV27 to TRBJ1-2; TRBD1 matches 8 bases. The receptor was isolated from a man in his thirties or forties in good health. Sequenced material: blood. The CDR3 here is CASSPAGGWGYTF. The CDR3 DNA sequence: TGTGCCAGCAGTCCGGCAGGGGGCTGGGGCTACACCTTC.